The 22 T cell receptor beta chains below all came from one sample that was sequenced in a study of monozygotic twins with inflammatory bowel disease. TCRdb re-called the 5' RACE reads, yielding one record per CDR3 amino acid sequence without DNA. This table holds more than 350,000 distinct CDR3 sequences. Sequencing was done on a sample of blood. The receptors stem from a human donor with ulcerative colitis or Crohn's disease, or a healthy co-twin of an affected twin (not recorded which).

V is TRBV2 and J is TRBJ2-1; the D gene TCRdb calls, TRBD2, cannot be checked with no DNA. The CDR3 extends over 14 amino acids. Per germline, CDR1 SNHLY and CDR2 FYNNEI. The CDR3: CASSRGRGNNEQFF. Complete variable domain (other parts from reference TRBV2 and TRBJ2-1): EPEVTQTPSHQVTQMGQEVILRCVPISNHLYFYWYRQILGQKVEFLVSFYNNEISEKSEIFDDQFSVERPDGSNFTLKIRSTKLEDSAMYFCASSRGRGNNEQFFGPGTRLTVL.

This rearrangement joins TRBV7-8 to TRBJ1-2; TCRdb gives TRBD1 as the D gene, but with no DNA this cannot be confirmed. Germline V gene lookup returns CDR1 SGHVS and CDR2 FQNEAQ. The CDR3 is made up of 14 amino acids. The CDR3 protein is CASSSRTGPYGYTF. Full variable domain (missing parts from reference TRBV7-8 and TRBJ1-2): GAGVSQSPRYKVAKRGQDVALRCDPISGHVSLFWYQQALGQGPEFLTYFQNEAQLDKSGLPSDRFFAERPEGSVSTLKIQRTQQEDSAVYLCASSSRTGPYGYTFGSGTRLTVV.

The V and J genes are TRBV5-4 and TRBJ2-4; the D call from TCRdb, TRBD1, cannot be confirmed without DNA. This CDR3 has 13 residues. Looked up from germline, CDR1 is SGHNT and CDR2 is YYREEE (reference sequence). CDR3 residues: CASSYPGENIQYF. The variable domain in full, with the rest retrieved from reference TRBV5-4 and TRBJ2-4, is ETGVTQSPTHLIKTRGQQVTLRCSSQSGHNTVSWYQQALGQGPQFIFQYYREEENGRGNFPPRFSGLQFPNYSSELNVNALELDDSALYLCASSYPGENIQYFGAGTRLSVL.

The chain employs TRBV6-2 or TRBV6-3 and TRBJ2-5; TCRdb names TRBD1, which stays unverified in the absence of DNA. The CDR3 extends over 15 amino acids. Germline assignment: CDR1 MNHEY and CDR2 SVGEGT. CDR3 in amino acids: CASTPLEGGQETQYF.

The rearrangement joins TRBV19 to TRBJ2-5; TCRdb gives TRBD2 as the D gene, but with no DNA this cannot be confirmed. CDR3 size: 15 residues. CDR1 is LNHDA, CDR2 SQIVND, per germline (reference sequence). The CDR3: CASKPLAGDVETQYF.

The J gene is TRBJ2-3, the V gene TRBV5-6. The CDR3 sequence is 13 residues long. CDR1 SGHDT and CDR2 YYEEEE come from the germline V gene. CDR3 sequence reads: CASSLFPTDTQYF.

The rearrangement uses TRBV6-2 or TRBV6-3 and TRBJ1-4; TCRdb picks TRBD1, but there is no DNA to check that call. The CDR3 spans 16 residues. Germline CDR1 reads MNHEY; CDR2 reads SVGEGT. Here the CDR3 reads CASSSDGTTKGEKLFF.

V usage is TRBV19 and J usage is TRBJ2-1; TCRdb's D gene call, TRBD1, goes unchecked for lack of DNA. Per the germline V gene, CDR1 is LNHDA and CDR2 is SQIVND (reference sequence). This CDR3 comprises 16 residues. The CDR3 here is CASSIAGGSSYNEQFF.

The J gene is TRBJ1-2, the V gene TRBV29-1. Germline CDR1 reads SQVTM; CDR2 reads ANQGSEA. CDR3 length: 12 amino acids. CDR3 protein: CSGEVDGYGYTF.

The rearrangement uses TRBV7-9 and TRBJ2-3; TCRdb indicates TRBD1, and absent DNA this call remains unverified. The CDR3 contains 15 residues. CDR1 is SEHNR, CDR2 FQNEAQ, per germline (reference sequence). CDR3 amino acids: CASSSGSGKTDTQYF.

The V gene is TRBV19, the J gene TRBJ2-2; TCRdb names TRBD2, which stays unverified in the absence of DNA. Germline loops: CDR1 LNHDA, CDR2 SQIVND (reference sequence). This CDR3 spans 14 amino acids. This CDR3 is CASSKGTFTGELFF. The whole variable domain, remainder taken from reference TRBV19 and TRBJ2-2, is DGGITQSPKYLFRKEGQNVTLSCEQNLNHDAMYWYRQDPGQGLRLIYYSQIVNDFQKGDIAEGYSVSREKKESFPLTVTSAQKNPTAFYLCASSKGTFTGELFFGEGSRLTVL.

The rearrangement joins TRBV5-1 to TRBJ1-1; TCRdb proposes TRBD1, but this gene call is untestable without DNA. This CDR3 region has 13 residues. Germline values: CDR1 SGHRS, CDR2 YFSETQ. CDR3 sequence: CASKHGQGTEAFF. The full variable domain, completed using reference TRBV5-1 and TRBJ1-1, is KAGVTQTPRYLIKTRGQQVTLSCSPISGHRSVSWYQQTPGQGLQFLFEYFSETQRNKGNFPGRFSGRQFSNSRSEMNVSTLELGDSALYLCASKHGQGTEAFFGQGTRLTVV.

This chain links TRBV29-1 with TRBJ2-7; there is no DNA to check the TCRdb D call of TRBD2. Per the germline V gene, CDR1 is SQVTM and CDR2 is ANQGSEA. This CDR3 comprises 13 residues. CDR3 in amino acids: CSVDGSGLGEQYF.

The chain combines TRBV6-2 or TRBV6-3 with TRBJ1-5; TCRdb's assignment of TRBD1 cannot be checked, as there is no DNA. CDR3 length: 14 residues. Germline CDR1 and CDR2: MNHEY and SVGEGT. CDR3 in amino acids: CASSYSTGFQPQHF.

The chain carries TRBV12-3 or TRBV12-4 and TRBJ2-1; there is no DNA to check the TCRdb D call of TRBD1. This CDR3 is 15 amino acids long. CDR3 residues: CASSLLGQGGGEQFF.

The rearrangement joins TRBV29-1 to TRBJ2-3; there is no DNA to check the TCRdb D call of TRBD1. Per the germline V gene, CDR1 is SQVTM and CDR2 is ANQGSEA. The CDR3 is 15 amino acids. CDR3 loop: CSVEGAHPPADTQYF.

V gene TRBV7-3 combines with J gene TRBJ2-2; with no DNA, the TCRdb D assignment of TRBD1 cannot be verified. The CDR3 covers 14 residues. Germline V gives CDR1 SGHTA, CDR2 FQGTGA. CDR3 protein: CASSLLRGAGELFF.

The chain carries TRBV2 and TRBJ1-1. The CDR3 totals 14 residues. Germline V gene lookup returns CDR1 SNHLY and CDR2 FYNNEI. The CDR3: CASSEEGMNTEAFF.

V and J are TRBV14 and TRBJ1-2. The CDR3 covers 13 residues. Germline loops: CDR1 SGHDN, CDR2 FVKESK. The CDR3: CASSQDSTYGYTF.

The CDR3 reads CASSLMEGAQNEQFF. This chain connects TRBV7-2 to TRBJ2-1; absent DNA, TCRdb's TRBD1 call cannot be checked. CDR3 length: 15 amino acids. The germline CDR1 and CDR2 sequences are SGHTA and FQGNSA. The complete variable domain, with remaining parts taken from reference TRBV7-2 and TRBJ2-1, reads GAGVSQSPSNKVTEKGKDVELRCDPISGHTALYWYRQSLGQGLEFLIYFQGNSAPDKSGLPSDRFSAERTGGSVSTLTIQRTQQEDSAVYLCASSLMEGAQNEQFFGPGTRLTVL.

CDR3 region: CASCKLATGELFF. The J gene is TRBJ2-2, the V gene TRBV2; no DNA is available, so the TRBD2 call from TCRdb remains unchecked. Germline loops: CDR1 SNHLY, CDR2 FYNNEI. CDR3 length: 13 residues.

The gene calls are TRBV27 and TRBJ1-1; TCRdb names TRBD1, which stays unverified in the absence of DNA. CDR1 is MNHEY, CDR2 SMNVEV, per germline (reference sequence). The CDR3 has 16 residues. This CDR3 is CASSLAGGPLNTEAFF.